Listed here are 21 T cell receptor beta chains from one sample, sequenced in a study of blood T cells in healthy people across ages. Primers used in a second PCR of about 6 to 11 cycles were a sample-barcoded 5' primer and a J-beta primer mix. One entry per CDR3 protein, called by TCRdb with MiXCR from the 5' RACE reads. The sample has about 770,000 distinct CDR3 sequences, more than 40% seen once. The specimen sequenced was blood. Receptors originate from a man in his 60s in good health.

This rearrangement joins TRBV7-2 to TRBJ2-1, with D possibly being TRBD2 (6 bases). From germline, CDR1 is SGHTA and CDR2 FQGNSA. V was pared by 6 bases and J by 4 bases, with 16 bases between. The CDR3 is 15 amino acids. CDR3 DNA sequence: TGTGCCAGCAGTATGGAGGGATGGGGTTACAATGAGCAGTTCTTC. Protein sequence: CASSMEGWGYNEQFF.

This clonotype was detected a few times. The V and J genes are TRBV10-3 and TRBJ1-1; no reliable D call. The CDR3 spans 13 residues. Germline CDR1 is ENHRY and CDR2 is SYGVKD. The V end was cut by 6 bases, the J end by 3 bases, with 11 bases between. CDR3 protein: CAISPMQDTEAFF. In nucleotides, the CDR3 is TGTGCCATCAGCCCGATGCAGGACACTGAAGCTTTCTTT.

The rearrangement uses TRBV20-1 and TRBJ2-1; possible D gene TRBD2, 6 bases. V was trimmed by 6 bases and J by 7 bases, leaving 22 bases between them. The CDR3 is 15 amino acids. Germline V gene data show CDR1 as DFQATT and CDR2 as SNEGSKA (reference sequence). CDR3 DNA sequence: TGCAGTGCCCTAGCCGGGGGAAAAGGAATAAATGAGCAGTTCTTC. Translation: CSALAGGKGINEQFF.

The gene calls are TRBV12-3 or TRBV12-4 and TRBJ2-1; TRBD1 aligns across 8 bases. The CDR3 extends over 14 amino acids. J gave up 7 bases and V 5 bases, and 7 bases lay outside the gene matches. The CDR3 protein is CASSTGQGENEQFF. The CDR3 nucleotides read TGTGCCAGCAGTACCGGACAGGGTGAGAATGAGCAGTTCTTC.

The chain is built from TRBV24-1 and TRBJ2-1, with D uncertain. Per germline, CDR1 KGHDR and CDR2 SFDVKD. V lost 5 bases, J lost 0 bases, and 10 bases lay in between. CDR3 size: 15 residues. CDR3 DNA sequence: TGTGCCACCAGTGCCCGTGGAAGCTCCTACAATGAGCAGTTCTTC. It is translated as CATSARGSSYNEQFF.

This chain uses TRBV12-3 or TRBV12-4 with TRBJ2-5; D gene unclear. Trimming pared 5 bases from V and 1 base from J, leaving 11 bases between. The CDR3 loop spans 14 amino acids. The CDR3 sequence is CASSLRTLQETQYF. The CDR3 coding sequence is TGTGCCAGCAGTCTCCGGACGCTCCAAGAGACCCAGTACTTC.

The V and J genes are TRBV12-3 or TRBV12-4 and TRBJ1-4; TRBD1 matches 11 bases. The CDR3 runs to 16 residues. Trimming cost V 4 bases and J 7 bases; bases outside gene matches: 8. CDR3 loop: CASSSLRGQGVEKLFF. CDR3 in DNA: TGTGCCAGCAGTTCCCTTAGGGGACAGGGGGTTGAAAAACTGTTTTTT.

This chain uses TRBV2 with TRBJ1-5; 7 bases agree with TRBD1. The V segment lost 6 bases and the J segment 5 bases; nucleotides outside the gene matches: 13. Germline CDR1 is SNHLY and CDR2 is FYNNEI. The CDR3 runs 16 residues. The CDR3 region is CASRLKLGQGDQPQHF. The DNA for the CDR3 is TGTGCCAGCAGACTAAAGTTGGGCCAGGGGGATCAGCCCCAGCATTTT.

CDR3 sequence: CASSQYTGRYEQYF. CDR3 sequence (DNA): TGTGCCAGCAGCCAATATACGGGTCGCTACGAGCAGTACTTC. The V and J genes are TRBV3-1 and TRBJ2-7, with D uncertain. Trimming stripped 2 bases from V and 3 bases from J, with 11 bases between. The CDR3 has 14 residues. Germline V gene sequence: CDR1 LGHDT, CDR2 YNNKEL (reference sequence).

This clonotype was seen more than once but under ten times. The chain combines TRBV5-1 with TRBJ2-1; 14 positions agree with TRBD2. CDR3 length: 16 amino acids. Germline CDR1 is SGHRS and CDR2 is YFSETQ. The J segment lost 10 bases and the V segment lost 3 bases, leaving 9 bases of the junction unmatched. CDR3: CASSSGLAGAVAEQFF. The CDR3 DNA reads TGCGCCAGCAGCTCGGGACTAGCGGGGGCCGTGGCGGAGCAGTTCTTC.

The chain recombines TRBV12-3 or TRBV12-4 with TRBJ2-2; no clear D gene. The CDR3 runs 16 residues. Trimming removed 3 bases from V and 0 bases from J, with 11 bases in between. In DNA form, the CDR3 reads TGTGCCAGCAGTTTGGGCGGCAGGACGAACACCGGGGAGCTGTTTTTT. Translating gives CASSLGGRTNTGELFF.

This clonotype was found a few times. CDR3 region: CSVIDGYEQYF. Here the CDR3 DNA reads TGCAGCGTAATTGACGGCTACGAGCAGTACTTC. The chain employs TRBV29-1 and TRBJ2-7; no clear D gene. Germline loops: CDR1 SQVTM, CDR2 ANQGSEA. V was clipped by 6 bases and J by 3 bases, with 9 bases between them. The CDR3 contains 11 residues.

This chain links TRBV7-8 with TRBJ2-5; a possible D gene is TRBD1 (6 bases). The V gene's germline CDR1 is SGHVS and CDR2 FQNEAQ. The CDR3 is 14 residues long. Trimming removed 8 bases from V and 7 bases from J, with 20 bases in between. CDR3 coding DNA: TGTGCCAGCGGCCCAGACAGGCAGCTAGGGACCCAGTACTTC. Its protein product is CASGPDRQLGTQYF.

This clonotype has more than one count but fewer than ten. The chain uses TRBV7-2 and TRBJ2-3; 7 nucleotides align to TRBD1. The CDR3 contains 15 residues. J lost 7 bases, V lost 1 base, and 8 bases had no gene match. CDR1 is SGHTA and CDR2 is FQGNSA in the germline V gene. This CDR3 is CASSLVPQQGHTQYF. CDR3 bases: TGTGCCAGCAGCTTAGTGCCTCAACAGGGGCATACGCAGTATTTT.

This chain joins TRBV7-9 and TRBJ2-7; maybe TRBD1 (5 bases). CDR1 is SEHNR and CDR2 is FQNEAQ in the germline V gene (reference sequence). This CDR3 has 16 amino acids. The V gene lost 5 bases and the J gene lost 0 bases, with 17 bases spanning the gap. This CDR3 reads CASSPRDGRDSYEQYF. Here the CDR3 DNA reads TGTGCCAGCAGCCCTAGGGATGGCAGGGACTCCTACGAGCAGTACTTC.

A few counts support this clonotype. The V and J genes are TRBV7-2 and TRBJ2-1, with unresolved D. CDR3 length equals 14 residues. From germline, CDR1 is SGHTA and CDR2 FQGNSA. Trimming shortened V by 1 base and J by 7 bases, and 11 bases separated the two germline ends. The CDR3 DNA sequence: TGTGCCAGCAGCTTAGGGCCCGGTGTGAATGAGCAGTTCTTC. Translation gives CASSLGPGVNEQFF.

The J gene is TRBJ1-6, the V gene TRBV6-2 or TRBV6-3; D remains unclear. The CDR3 has 13 amino acids. In germline, CDR1 is MNHEY, CDR2 SVGEGT. The V and J ends lost 6 bases and 7 bases respectively, with 10 bases between them. This CDR3 is CASRPDRNSPLHF. In nucleotides, the CDR3 is TGTGCCAGCAGACCCGATCGGAATTCACCCCTCCACTTT.

This clonotype was counted only a few times. This chain connects TRBV12-3 or TRBV12-4 to TRBJ2-7, with 8 bases fitting TRBD1. This CDR3 contains 15 residues. J lost 2 bases, V lost 4 bases, and 7 bases had no gene match. This CDR3 reads CASSYTGQATYEQYF. CDR3 sequence (DNA): TGTGCCAGCAGTTACACGGGACAGGCAACCTACGAGCAGTACTTC.

The rearrangement links TRBV20-1 to TRBJ2-7; no reliable D call. The CDR3 is 14 amino acids. Trimming took off 6 bases at V and 5 bases at J, with 20 bases between the two ends. Per germline, CDR1 DFQATT and CDR2 SNEGSKA (reference sequence). CDR3 nucleotides: TGCAGTGCAATTCATCAGTTCGACCTCAACGAGCAGTACTTC. This gives the protein CSAIHQFDLNEQYF.

V and J are TRBV7-8 and TRBJ2-5, with D possibly being TRBD2 (5 bases). Germline-derived CDR1 and CDR2 are SGHVS and FQNEAQ. V was trimmed by 7 bases and J by 11 bases, leaving 20 bases between them. The CDR3 length is 13 residues. The CDR3: CASTGSSYNEQYF. As DNA, the CDR3 is TGTGCCAGCACGGGGAGCTCCTACAATGAGCAGTACTTC.

Remarks on this clonotype: One junction end disagrees with the germline gene, perhaps due to a read error. V and J are TRBV5-1 and TRBJ2-1; TRBD1 is a possible D gene (6 bases). This CDR3 region has 15 residues. The V gene's germline CDR1 is SGHRS and CDR2 YFSETQ. DNA of the CDR3: TGCGCCGGCAGCTTGACCCTGGCAGGGGACAATGAGCAGTTCTTC. It encodes CAGSLTLAGDNEQFF.